This T cell receptor (beta chain) was obtained from a study of cytomegalovirus exposure and HLA in healthy donors. Germline-derived CDR1 and CDR2 are MNHEY and SVGAGI. This CDR3 comprises 15 residues. The germline V and J ends were trimmed by 3 bases and 2 bases, with 12 bases remaining between them. Use of 60 Vbeta and 13 Jbeta primers characterized the PCR. Only in-frame clones appear in the TCRdb table, and some are missing; sequencing was by immunoSEQ multiplex PCR. Found here are about 140,000 clones, 77% of them singletons; the top ten hold under 2%. This clone has just a few counts. Its target is unknown. Study observations and caveats: The study put some 150 TCR beta chains on its list as cytomegalovirus-associated. From TCR beta sequences, most subjects' HLA-A and HLA-B alleles were reportedly predicted accurately.

This TCR was recovered from a female donor in good health and CMV-seronegative. Input material: PBMCs. The rearrangement joins TRBV6-5 to TRBJ2-3; possible D gene TRBD1, 6 bases. CDR3 coding DNA: TGTGCCAGCAGTTATCGGGACACCCACACAGATACGCAGTATTTT. This sequence encodes CASSYRDTHTDTQYF.